This T cell receptor (beta chain) was retrieved from a study of high-grade serous ovarian cancer treatment subgroups. The tumor samples were collected prior to definitive surgery or chemotherapy. Libraries were prepared by immunoSEQ multiplex PCR; TCRdb keeps only in-frame clonotypes and omits some of them. The repertoire has about 36,000 clones, roughly three quarters of them found once; the top ten carry about 3.3%. The CDR3 spans 15 residues. Trimming shortened V by 0 bases and J by 1 base, and 9 bases separated the two germline ends. Germline CDR1 is MNHEY and CDR2 is SVGAGI. The receptor was derived from a human donor with high-grade serous ovarian cancer. The rearrangement uses TRBV6-5 and TRBJ1-1, with TRBD1 as a possible D gene (6 bases). Material for sequencing was tumor tissue. The CDR3 nucleotides read TGTGCCAGCAGTTACTCGGGGACACCGAACACTGAAGCTTTCTTT. Encoded protein: CASSYSGTPNTEAFF.